The 21 T cell receptor beta chains reported below all come from one sample, sequenced in a study of shared clonotypes between healthy human individuals. The protocol was immunoSEQ multiplex PCR, while the TCRdb copy is restricted to in-frame clones and leaves out a portion. In the table there are about 1.4 million clones, 96% of which are singletons. What was sequenced was naive CD4+ T cells sorted from blood. Described subset: CD45RA+ positively selected. The receptors come from a man between 25 and 39 years old in good health.

The rearrangement links TRBV2 to TRBJ1-1; D is uncertain. Germline V lookup: CDR1 SNHLY, CDR2 FYNNEI. The CDR3 consists of 15 residues. V was cut by 5 bases and J by 0 bases, with 13 bases left in between. The DNA of the CDR3 is TGTGCCAGCAGTTATCTCAGGACCATGAACACTGAAGCTTTCTTT. Residues: CASSYLRTMNTEAFF.

This clone was seen just once. Additional DNA sequences in this sample encode the identical CDR3. The chain employs TRBV9 and TRBJ2-3; D not certain. The CDR3 length is 12 residues. Trimming took off 0 bases at V and 4 bases at J, with 3 bases between the two ends. CDR1 and CDR2 from the germline V gene are SGDLS and YYNGEE. The CDR3 spells CASSVAADTQYF. Written as DNA, the CDR3 is TGTGCCAGCAGCGTAGCGGCAGATACGCAGTATTTT.

This clone was seen only a few times. The genes are TRBV11-2 and TRBJ2-2; D is uncertain. The V gene's germline CDR1 is SGHAT and CDR2 FQNNGV. The germline V and J ends were trimmed by 1 base and 7 bases, with 13 bases remaining between them. The CDR3 spans 15 residues. CDR3 residues: CASSLGPSPNGELFF. The CDR3 DNA reads TGTGCCAGCAGCTTAGGTCCTTCGCCAAACGGGGAGCTGTTTTTT.

The chain combines TRBV6-5 with TRBJ1-2, with TRBD1 matching 11 bases. The CDR3 spans 15 residues. J lost 10 bases, V lost 6 bases, and 13 bases had no gene match. Germline CDR1 is MNHEY and CDR2 is SVGAGI. Written as DNA, the CDR3 is TGTGCCAGCAGCCAAAAGAGCCCGGGACAGGGGGTCTACACCTTC. It translates to CASSQKSPGQGVYTF.

The rearrangement links TRBV9 to TRBJ2-1; 10 nucleotides agree with TRBD2. V shed 0 bases, J shed 0 bases, and the junction held 9 bases outside the gene matches. Germline lookup yields CDR1 SGDLS and CDR2 YYNGEE. This CDR3 has 19 residues. The CDR3 here is CASSVGLAGVGSSYNEQFF. For the CDR3, the DNA is TGTGCCAGCAGCGTAGGGCTAGCGGGAGTTGGGAGCTCCTACAATGAGCAGTTCTTC.

The rearrangement joins TRBV5-6 to TRBJ2-3, with D perhaps TRBD2 (6 bases). Germline values: CDR1 SGHDT, CDR2 YYEEEE. The CDR3 runs to 14 residues. V gave up 3 bases and J gave up 9 bases, with 17 bases separating them. The CDR3 DNA reads as TGTGCCAGCAGCTCGACTAGTAGAAGGGGAACGCAGTATTTT. It specifies CASSSTSRRGTQYF.

The chain combines TRBV27 with TRBJ2-7; D unresolved. Trimming removed 7 bases from V and 2 bases from J, with 15 bases in between. The length of the CDR3 is 14 residues. The germline CDR1 and CDR2 sequences are MNHEY and SMNVEV (reference sequence). The CDR3 sequence: CASKVVGRPYEQYF. The CDR3 DNA reads TGTGCCAGCAAAGTCGTGGGTAGACCCTACGAGCAGTACTTC.

This clone was detected once. CDR3 region: CASSLQGVVPDEQYF. Written as DNA, the CDR3 is TGTGCCAGCAGCCTGCAGGGGGTTGTACCTGACGAGCAGTACTTC. The gene calls are TRBV5-4 and TRBJ2-7; 7 bases match TRBD1. J was trimmed by 5 bases and V by 4 bases; bases with no gene match: 12. The CDR3 is 15 amino acids. From germline, CDR1 is SGHNT and CDR2 YYREEE (reference sequence).

The chain uses TRBV6-5 and TRBJ2-7; no definite D call. Germline loops: CDR1 MNHEY, CDR2 SVGAGI. Trimming pared 6 bases from V and 2 bases from J, leaving 17 bases between. CDR3 length: 15 residues. The CDR3 region is CASSAVGMAAYEQYF. CDR3 sequence (DNA): TGTGCCAGCAGCGCTGTGGGGATGGCGGCCTACGAGCAGTACTTC.

The gene calls are TRBV5-4 and TRBJ2-2; 16 nucleotides align to TRBD2. This CDR3 comprises 19 residues. CDR1 and CDR2 (germline): SGHNT, YYREEE (reference sequence). The trim removed 3 bases at V and 3 bases at J, leaving 8 bases unmatched. The CDR3, as DNA: TGTGCCAGCAGCTCGGGACTAGCGGGAGGGTCGGTGGACACCGGGGAGCTGTTTTTT. Protein product: CASSSGLAGGSVDTGELFF.

The chain carries TRBV19 and TRBJ1-5; unclear D gene. This CDR3 contains 15 residues. Germline CDR1 and CDR2: LNHDA and SQIVND (reference sequence). Trimming took 6 bases from V and 1 from J, leaving 13 bases between them. The CDR3 nucleotides are TGTGCCAGTAGGTCCCGGGATTGGAGCAATCAGCCCCAGCATTTT. The encoded protein is CASRSRDWSNQPQHF. Variable domain in full (rest from reference TRBV19 and TRBJ1-5): DGGITQSPKYLFRKEGQNVTLSCEQNLNHDAMYWYRQDPGQGLRLIYYSQIVNDFQKGDIAEGYSVSREKKESFPLTVTSAQKNPTAFYLCASRSRDWSNQPQHFGDGTRLSIL.

The chain has TRBV18 and TRBJ2-7; D not resolved. The CDR3 has 16 amino acids. With 4 bases removed from V and 0 bases from J, the gap between germline ends came to 16 bases. CDR1 is KGHSH and CDR2 is LQKENI in the germline V gene. The CDR3 loop reads CASSQLTLPSSYEQYF. In DNA, the CDR3 is TGTGCCAGCTCACAACTAACACTACCCAGCTCCTACGAGCAGTACTTC.

This clone was seen once. The V and J genes are TRBV15 and TRBJ2-7, with D possibly being TRBD2 (6 bases). The length of the CDR3 is 15 residues. Germline V lookup: CDR1 LNHNV, CDR2 YYDKDF (reference sequence). Trimming stripped 1 base from V and 3 bases from J, with 13 bases between. The CDR3 region is CATSRVAGPNYEQYF. The CDR3 DNA reads as TGTGCCACCAGCAGAGTCGCGGGACCCAACTACGAGCAGTACTTC.

The V and J genes are TRBV28 and TRBJ2-7; 9 bases line up with TRBD1. This CDR3 has 14 amino acids. Germline V CDR1 and CDR2: MDHEN, SYDVKM. Trimming removed 5 bases from V and 3 bases from J; junction bases left unmatched: 5. CDR3 in DNA: TGTGCCAGCAGTCTGTTGGGACAGGGCTACGAGCAGTACTTC. Its protein is CASSLLGQGYEQYF. Using reference TRBV28 and TRBJ2-7 for the parts outside the CDR3, the full variable domain is DVKVTQSSRYLVKRTGEKVFLECVQDMDHENMFWYRQDPGLGLRLIYFSYDVKMKEKGDIPEGYSVSREKKERFSLILESASTNQTSMYLCASSLLGQGYEQYFGPGTRLTVT.

This clone was seen a single time. The CDR3: CASSSWGPAYGYTF. CDR3 DNA: TGTGCCAGCAGTTCGTGGGGGCCTGCCTATGGCTACACCTTC. The V and J genes are TRBV27 and TRBJ1-2; possibly TRBD1 for D (6 bases). The CDR3 runs to 14 residues. V was pared by 4 bases and J by 4 bases, with 13 bases between. Germline lookup yields CDR1 MNHEY and CDR2 SMNVEV (reference sequence).

This chain joins TRBV6-1 and TRBJ2-2; D not resolved. In germline, CDR1 is MNHNS, CDR2 SASEGT. Between the trimmed V and J ends, which lost 8 bases and 8 bases, there was a span of 9 bases. The CDR3 totals 11 residues. This CDR3 reads CASFNGGELFF. In nucleotides, the CDR3 is TGTGCCAGCTTTAATGGGGGGGAGCTGTTTTTT.

The chain couples TRBV28 to TRBJ1-1; maybe TRBD1 (5 bases). V gave up 5 bases and J gave up 4 bases, with 11 bases separating them. Germline assignment: CDR1 MDHEN and CDR2 SYDVKM. The CDR3 totals 13 residues. The CDR3 reads CASSPGQPTEAFF. CDR3 nucleotides: TGTGCCAGCAGTCCAGGACAACCCACTGAAGCTTTCTTT.

This chain connects TRBV7-9 to TRBJ1-1; no firm D call. The CDR3 is made up of 17 amino acids. Trimming took 5 bases from V and 0 from J, leaving 19 bases between them. From germline, CDR1 is SEHNR and CDR2 FQNEAQ (reference sequence). The CDR3 reads CASSPYRARPMNTEAFF. DNA of the CDR3: TGTGCCAGCAGCCCTTATAGGGCCCGACCCATGAACACTGAAGCTTTCTTT.

The gene calls are TRBV5-1 and TRBJ2-1; 10 bases are a match to TRBD1. The ends lost 4 bases at V and 8 bases at J; junction bases unmatched: 6. The CDR3 has 14 residues. The germline gives CDR1 SGHRS, CDR2 YFSETQ. CDR3: CASSDRQGADEQFF. CDR3 DNA sequence: TGCGCCAGCAGCGACCGACAGGGGGCCGATGAGCAGTTCTTC.

J is TRBJ1-1 and V is TRBV30, with D tentatively TRBD1 (6 bases). V was clipped by 4 bases and J by 11 bases, with 14 bases between them. The CDR3 runs 11 residues. Germline values: CDR1 GTSNPN, CDR2 SVGIG (reference sequence). The CDR3 here is CAWNPGVEAFF. Written as DNA, the CDR3 is TGTGCCTGGAATCCAGGGGTGGAGGCTTTCTTT.

This chain uses TRBV4-1 with TRBJ2-7; 9 bases agree with TRBD1. This CDR3 spans 17 amino acids. Germline V gene sequence: CDR1 MGHRA, CDR2 YSYEKL. V shed 0 bases and J 0 bases; nucleotides not matched to a gene: 6. CDR3: CASSQDSPTGGSYEQYF. The CDR3 nucleotides read TGCGCCAGCAGCCAAGATTCACCGACAGGGGGCTCCTACGAGCAGTACTTC.